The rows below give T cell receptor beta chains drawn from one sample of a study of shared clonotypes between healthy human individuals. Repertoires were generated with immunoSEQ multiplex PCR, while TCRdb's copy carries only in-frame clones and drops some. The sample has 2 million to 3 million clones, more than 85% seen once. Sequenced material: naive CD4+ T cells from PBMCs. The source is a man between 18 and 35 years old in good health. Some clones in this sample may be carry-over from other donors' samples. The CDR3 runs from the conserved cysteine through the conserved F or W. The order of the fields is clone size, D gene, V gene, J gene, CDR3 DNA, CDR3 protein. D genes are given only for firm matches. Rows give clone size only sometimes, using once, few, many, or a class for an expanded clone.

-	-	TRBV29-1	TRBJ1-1	TGCAGCGTTGAAGAATCGGACAGACCCTTGACTGAAGCTTTCTTT	CSVEESDRPLTEAFF
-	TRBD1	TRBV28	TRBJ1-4	TGTGCCAGCAGCCTACCGGGACAGGGTTTCCCAACTAATGAAAAACTGTTTTTT	CASSLPGQGFPTNEKLFF
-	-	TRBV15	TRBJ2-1	TGTGCCACCAGCGAGGGGGGGGCCTACAATGAGCAGTTCTTC	CATSEGGAYNEQFF
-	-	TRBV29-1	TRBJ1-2	TGCAGCGTTGATAATCTCTTTTTAGTGGGGACGGCTACTAACTATGGCTACACCTTC	CSVDNLFLVGTATNYGYTF
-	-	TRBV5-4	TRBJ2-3	TGTGCCAGCAGCTGGAGGGGGCGGGAGAGGAGAGATACGCAGTATTTT	CASSWRGRERRDTQYF
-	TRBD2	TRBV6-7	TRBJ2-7	TGTGCCAGCACCCCGAAGGGAACGGGAGGGCCCTCCTACGAGCAGTACTTC	CASTPKGTGGPSYEQYF
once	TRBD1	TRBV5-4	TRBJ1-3	TGTGCCAGCAGTTCAGGGACAGGGGCTGGAAACACCATATATTTT	CASSSGTGAGNTIYF
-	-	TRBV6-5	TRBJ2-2	TGTGCCAGCAGTTACTCCAGGACGGCGACCGGGGAGCTGTTTTTT	CASSYSRTATGELFF
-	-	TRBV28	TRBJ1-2	TGTGCCAGCAGGTCAGAGACTAATGGCTACACCTTC	CASRSETNGYTF
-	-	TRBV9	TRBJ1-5	TGTGCCAGCAGCTCACAGGGTACGGGTCAGCCCCAGCATTTT	CASSSQGTGQPQHF
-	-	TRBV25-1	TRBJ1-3	TGTGCCAGCAGTGAATGGGCCGTCTCCCTTGGAAACACCATATATTTT	CASSEWAVSLGNTIYF
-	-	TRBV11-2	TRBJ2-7	TGTGCCAGCAGCTTAGTTCCTGACTACTACGAGCAGTACTTC	CASSLVPDYYEQYF
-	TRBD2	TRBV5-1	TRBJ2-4	TGCGCCAGCAGCTTGGAGGCGGGAGGGCCAGACATTCAGTACTTC	CASSLEAGGPDIQYF
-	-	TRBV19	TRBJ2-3	TGTGCCAGTAGTCCAAGGGCAGATACGCAGTATTTT	CASSPRADTQYF
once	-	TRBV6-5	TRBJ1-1	TGTGCCAGTCATAAGTCCTTGAACACTGAAGCTTTCTTT	CASHKSLNTEAFF
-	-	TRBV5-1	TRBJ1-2	TGCGCCAGCAGCTTGGAACCGGGACGCTACACCTTC	CASSLEPGRYTF
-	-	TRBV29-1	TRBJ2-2	TGCAGCGTTAAGTGGGACACCGGGGAGCTGTTTTTT	CSVKWDTGELFF
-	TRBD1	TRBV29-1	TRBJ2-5	TGCAGCGTTACCGGGACAGGGCAAGAGACCCAGTACTTC	CSVTGTGQETQYF
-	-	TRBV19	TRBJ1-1	TGTGCCAGTAGAGCGACAGGCACGAACACTGAAGCTTTCTTT	CASRATGTNTEAFF
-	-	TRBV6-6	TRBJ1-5	TGTGCCAGCAGGCCCAGACAGGTGTATCTGCCCCAGCATTTT	CASRPRQVYLPQHF
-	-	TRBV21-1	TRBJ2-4	TGTGCCAGCAGCAAAGACCCCCTCGCAGGTTGGGCCAAAAACATTCAGTACTTC	CASSKDPLAGWAKNIQYF
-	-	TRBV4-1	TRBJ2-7	TGCGCCAGCAGCCAAAGAGCGGACACCTACTCCTACGAGCAGTACTTC	CASSQRADTYSYEQYF